Below, 27 T cell receptor beta chains from the same sample are listed, as sequenced in a study of CD8+ T cells in alopecia areata. The treatment denotes: oral pan-JAK inhibitor, 5-10 mg twice daily. Alopecia areata patients had lesional scalp punch biopsies and peripheral blood taken from them. The sequencing template was cDNA reverse transcribed from extracted RNA. Assay used: immunoSEQ multiplex PCR; TCRdb lists only in-frame clones, some missing. Of about 7,400 clones in the sample, 60% to 65% are singletons; the top ten hold 10% to 15%. The source material was skin, sampled at week 4, from a patient treated with tofacitinib. The receptors come from a human donor with alopecia areata.

The genes are TRBV6-6 and TRBJ1-4; D may be TRBD1 (5 bases). This CDR3 has 12 amino acids. Germline loops: CDR1 MNHNY, CDR2 SVGAGI (reference sequence). Trimming removed 7 bases from V and 7 bases from J, with 10 bases in between. CDR3 sequence: CASMGPGEKLFF. The CDR3 DNA reads as TGTGCCAGCATGGGACCCGGTGAAAAACTGTTTTTT.

The rearrangement joins TRBV21-1 to TRBJ1-2. TRBV21-1 is termed a pseudogene. The CDR3 covers 12 residues. The CDR3 is CARFKLRSGYTF. The CDR3 bases are TGTGCCAGGTTTAAGTTACGTTCTGGCTACACCTTC.

CDR3 DNA sequence: TGTGCCAGCAGTTATGGGCAGCACTACGAGCAGTACTTC. Translation: CASSYGQHYEQYF. The chain combines TRBV6-5 with TRBJ2-7; D is undetermined. The CDR3 consists of 13 residues. Germline-derived CDR1 and CDR2 are MNHEY and SVGAGI. Between the trimmed V and J ends, which lost 3 bases and 3 bases, there was a span of 9 bases.

The chain links TRBV5-6 to TRBJ2-1, with a possible D match to TRBD1 (6 bases). The length of the CDR3 is 17 residues. Germline V gene sequence: CDR1 SGHDT, CDR2 YYEEEE. Trimming removed 1 base at V and 7 bases at J, with 21 bases between. CDR3 in DNA: TGTGCCAGCAGCTTGAATGACTGGGGGCGATCGGTAAATGAGCAGTTCTTC. Its translation is CASSLNDWGRSVNEQFF.

This chain connects TRBV5-4 to TRBJ1-1; 8 nucleotides align to TRBD1. The CDR3 sequence is 15 residues long. Trimming cost V 1 base and J 1 base; bases outside gene matches: 3. Germline-derived CDR1 and CDR2 are SGHNT and YYREEE (reference sequence). The CDR3 loop reads CASSLSGGRNTEAFF. CDR3 nucleotides: TGTGCCAGCAGCTTGTCAGGGGGCCGGAACACTGAAGCTTTCTTT.

This clone has a handful of counts. The J gene is TRBJ2-1, the V gene TRBV9, with 7 positions matching TRBD2. Germline V lookup: CDR1 SGDLS, CDR2 YYNGEE. With 0 bases clipped from V and 7 bases from J, the junction kept 10 bases outside the gene matches. This CDR3 comprises 16 residues. CDR3 DNA: TGTGCCAGCAGCGTAGGAAATGGCGGGAGCGTGAATGAGCAGTTCTTC. This gives the protein CASSVGNGGSVNEQFF.

V and J are TRBV7-9 and TRBJ2-5; 7 bases map to TRBD2. V lost 4 bases, J lost 5 bases, and 7 bases stayed unmatched. Germline CDR1 reads SEHNR; CDR2 reads FQNEAQ (reference sequence). The CDR3 loop spans 14 amino acids. For the CDR3, the DNA is TGTGCCAGCAGCTCCCTTAGGGGAGGGGAGACCCAGTACTTC. It codes for CASSSLRGGETQYF.

This clone has only one observation. The chain joins TRBV4-2 to TRBJ1-2; 10 bases are shared with TRBD1. Trimming cost V 5 bases and J 8 bases; bases outside gene matches: 8. This CDR3 spans 14 amino acids. Germline CDR1 and CDR2: LGHNA and YNFKEQ. The chain's CDR3 is CASSTLGQGGGYTF. The CDR3 region has the DNA TGTGCCAGCAGCACCCTCGGACAGGGGGGCGGCTACACCTTC.

The chain recombines TRBV2 with TRBJ2-7, with 7 bases lining up with TRBD2. J was trimmed by 0 bases and V by 3 bases; bases with no gene match: 11. CDR1 is SNHLY, CDR2 FYNNEI, per germline. CDR3 length: 17 residues. CDR3 bases: TGTGCCAGCAGTGACGGGACTACCGAAAATCGCTCCTACGAGCAGTACTTC. This codes for CASSDGTTENRSYEQYF.

This clone occurred a few times. This rearrangement joins TRBV11-1 to TRBJ1-2; D might be TRBD1 (5 bases). This CDR3 contains 14 residues. CDR1 SGHAT and CDR2 FQDESV come from the germline V gene (reference sequence). V was clipped by 5 bases and J by 1 base, with 11 bases between them. The CDR3 is CASSRDFLNYGYTF. The CDR3 nucleotides read TGTGCCAGCAGCCGGGACTTCCTTAACTATGGCTACACCTTC.

This clone is deemed medium-sized (0.01 to 0.1%). The chain has TRBV5-1 and TRBJ1-1; D call uncertain. Germline CDR1 reads SGHRS; CDR2 reads YFSETQ. CDR3 length equals 16 residues. V shed 1 base and J shed 1 base, with 14 bases lying between them. CDR3 loop: CASSLRPGLSNTEAFF. As DNA, the CDR3 is TGCGCCAGCAGCTTGCGCCCCGGACTGTCGAACACTGAAGCTTTCTTT.

This clone was observed once. The chain combines TRBV4-3 with TRBJ2-6, with a weak D call TRBD2 (5 bases). The V gene's germline CDR1 is LGHNA and CDR2 YSLEER. Trimming removed 3 bases at V and 0 bases at J, with 9 bases between. This CDR3 is built from 16 residues. The CDR3 here is CASSQERGSGANVLTF. The CDR3 coding sequence is TGCGCCAGCAGCCAGGAACGGGGCTCTGGGGCCAACGTCCTGACTTTC.

This clone showed up just a few times. The chain couples TRBV15 to TRBJ2-5; TRBD1 is a possible D gene (5 bases). The CDR3 extends over 15 amino acids. Per germline, CDR1 LNHNV and CDR2 YYDKDF (reference sequence). V lost 5 bases to trimming and J lost 4 bases, with 17 bases between them. This CDR3 reads CATSARTLQSETQYF. The CDR3 nucleotides are TGTGCCACCAGCGCCCGGACACTACAGTCAGAGACCCAGTACTTC.

This chain links TRBV6-5 with TRBJ1-4; D is possibly TRBD1 (5 bases). Germline V gene lookup returns CDR1 MNHEY and CDR2 SVGAGI. CDR3 length equals 15 residues. V gave up 0 bases and J gave up 6 bases, with 11 bases separating them. The CDR3 spells CASSYSGQGDEKLFF. As DNA, the CDR3 is TGTGCCAGCAGTTACTCGGGGCAGGGAGATGAAAAACTGTTTTTT.

This chain joins TRBV10-3 and TRBJ2-7, with 7 positions matching TRBD2. Trimming took 3 bases from V and 0 from J; bases not matched to a gene: 5. Germline CDR1 reads ENHRY; CDR2 reads SYGVKD. The CDR3 extends over 15 amino acids. The CDR3 nucleotides are TGTGCCATCAGTGAAACTAGCGAAAGCTCCTACGAGCAGTACTTC. Translation gives CAISETSESSYEQYF.

V gene TRBV7-2 combines with J gene TRBJ1-2; 9 bases map to TRBD1. The ends lost 1 base at V and 5 bases at J; junction bases unmatched: 11. Germline V lookup: CDR1 SGHTA, CDR2 FQGNSA. The CDR3 consists of 17 residues. CDR3 protein: CASSLDRGLITSYGYTF. The CDR3 DNA reads as TGTGCCAGCAGCTTAGACAGGGGGCTAATAACTTCTTATGGCTACACCTTC.

This chain links TRBV7-2 with TRBJ1-5; 11 bases match TRBD1. V shed 2 bases and J 6 bases; nucleotides not matched to a gene: 6. Germline CDR1 SGHTA, CDR2 FQGNSA. The CDR3 loop spans 16 amino acids. The CDR3 is CASSLIGGQGGQPQHF. The CDR3 DNA reads as TGTGCCAGCAGCTTAATTGGGGGACAGGGGGGTCAGCCCCAGCATTTT.

The rearrangement joins TRBV19 to TRBJ1-6; D is undetermined. This CDR3 is built from 17 residues. Deletions cut 5 bases from V and 0 bases from J, with 14 bases between. Germline V CDR1 and CDR2: LNHDA, SQIVND (reference sequence). The CDR3 sequence: CASSPRPRSSYNSPLHF. CDR3 bases: TGTGCCAGTAGTCCCAGACCGAGGAGCTCCTATAATTCACCCCTCCACTTT.

The CDR3 reads CASSRWWNGNTIYF. The CDR3 bases are TGTGCCAGCAGCCGCTGGTGGAATGGAAACACCATATATTTT. The V and J genes are TRBV28 and TRBJ1-3; no definite D call. This CDR3 comprises 14 residues. CDR1 is MDHEN, CDR2 SYDVKM, per germline. V was trimmed by 6 bases and J by 3 bases, leaving 12 bases between them.

The gene calls are TRBV18 and TRBJ2-1; 8 bases agree with TRBD2. This CDR3 contains 16 residues. V was clipped by 0 bases and J by 9 bases; unmatched bases: 10. Germline CDR1 is KGHSH and CDR2 is LQKENI. The CDR3 DNA sequence: TGTGCCAGCTCACCACCGAGCAGCGGGAGAAGGGGTGAGCAGTTCTTC. Residues: CASSPPSSGRRGEQFF.

The gene calls are TRBV7-9 and TRBJ2-2; 8 bases match TRBD1. The germline V gene has CDR1 SEHNR and CDR2 FQNEAQ (reference sequence). The CDR3 covers 18 residues. Unmatched junction bases numbered 19, after V lost 5 bases and J lost 8 bases. CDR3: CASSARVRGPSEKGELFF. For the CDR3, the DNA is TGTGCCAGCAGCGCCAGAGTCAGGGGGCCCTCGGAGAAAGGGGAGCTGTTTTTT.

J is TRBJ2-7 and V is TRBV28; D unclear. The germline gives CDR1 MDHEN, CDR2 SYDVKM. Trimming took off 1 base at V and 2 bases at J, with 12 bases between the two ends. This CDR3 is 15 amino acids long. The CDR3 is CASSLLETSAYEQYF. Written as DNA, the CDR3 is TGTGCCAGCAGTTTATTGGAGACGAGCGCCTACGAGCAGTACTTC.

V gene TRBV27 combines with J gene TRBJ1-6, with D tentatively TRBD1 (6 bases). The CDR3 runs 16 residues. Per the germline V gene, CDR1 is MNHEY and CDR2 is SMNVEV (reference sequence). The V end was cut by 5 bases, the J end by 6 bases, with 17 bases between. CDR3 nucleotide sequence: TGTGCCAGCAGTCCTGTAGGGGGGACTGCTAATTCACCCCTCCACTTT. Amino acid sequence: CASSPVGGTANSPLHF.

The J gene is TRBJ1-5, the V gene TRBV4-3; D gene unclear. V was shortened by 1 base and J by 0 bases, with 16 bases between the two germline ends. Germline assignment: CDR1 LGHNA and CDR2 YSLEER. This CDR3 has 18 amino acids. The CDR3 sequence is CASSQVNSVGDSNQPQHF. CDR3 nucleotide sequence: TGCGCCAGCAGCCAAGTTAATAGCGTCGGGGATAGCAATCAGCCCCAGCATTTT.

The CDR3 spells CASSSRVGYEQYF. In DNA form, the CDR3 reads TGTGCCAGCAGCTCCCGCGTCGGCTACGAGCAGTACTTC. The J gene is TRBJ2-7, the V gene TRBV7-2; no definite D call. The germline CDR1 and CDR2 sequences are SGHTA and FQGNSA. CDR3 length: 13 amino acids. The germline V and J ends were trimmed by 4 bases and 3 bases, with 10 bases remaining between them.

This rearrangement joins TRBV5-1 to TRBJ1-1; possibly TRBD1 for D (6 bases). CDR3 length: 15 residues. Trimming left V 4 bases short and J 5 bases short, with 18 bases between. Germline CDR1 and CDR2: SGHRS and YFSETQ. The DNA of the CDR3 is TGCGCCAGCAGCGGACTTCAGGGCCAGGGGACTGAAGCTTTCTTT. It encodes CASSGLQGQGTEAFF. Looking up the rest from reference TRBV5-1 and TRBJ1-1 gives the full variable domain: KAGVTQTPRYLIKTRGQQVTLSCSPISGHRSVSWYQQTPGQGLQFLFEYFSETQRNKGNFPGRFSGRQFSNSRSEMNVSTLELGDSALYLCASSGLQGQGTEAFFGQGTRLTVV.

The V call is TRBV7-2, the J call TRBJ2-2, with D maybe TRBD2 (6 bases). The CDR3 loop spans 15 amino acids. The V and J ends lost 5 bases and 1 base respectively, with 11 bases between them. In germline, CDR1 is SGHTA, CDR2 FQGNSA. CDR3 in DNA: TGTGCCAGCAGCCCTCATAGCGGGAACACCGGGGAGCTGTTTTTT. It codes for CASSPHSGNTGELFF. Full variable domain (missing parts from reference TRBV7-2 and TRBJ2-2): GAGVSQSPSNKVTEKGKDVELRCDPISGHTALYWYRQSLGQGLEFLIYFQGNSAPDKSGLPSDRFSAERTGGSVSTLTIQRTQQEDSAVYLCASSPHSGNTGELFFGEGSRLTVL.